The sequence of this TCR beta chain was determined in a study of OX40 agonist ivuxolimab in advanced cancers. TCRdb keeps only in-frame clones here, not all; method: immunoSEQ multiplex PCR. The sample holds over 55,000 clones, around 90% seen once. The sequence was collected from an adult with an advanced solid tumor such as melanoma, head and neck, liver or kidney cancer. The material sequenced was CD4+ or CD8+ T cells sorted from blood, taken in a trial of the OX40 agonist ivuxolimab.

The CDR3 spells CASSQTDRGAEKLFF. The CDR3 coding sequence is TGCGCCAGCAGCCAAACTGACAGGGGGGCTGAAAAACTGTTTTTT. V is TRBV4-1 and J is TRBJ1-4, with 9 positions matching TRBD1. The CDR3 has 15 residues. J lost 7 bases, V lost 2 bases, and 5 bases had no gene match. Germline V gives CDR1 MGHRA, CDR2 YSYEKL.